What follows are 14 T cell receptor beta chains derived from one specimen sequenced in a study of blood T cell repertoires in COVID-19. The data were produced by immunoSEQ multiplex PCR, yet TCRdb's version contains in-frame clones alone and is incomplete. The table lists about 14,000 clones, over 80% of them singletons. Sequenced input: peripheral blood. Every receptor here comes from a man aged 50 to 59 with active COVID-19.

The V and J genes are TRBV14 and TRBJ2-2, with D unclear. This CDR3 is built from 15 residues. V was cut by 4 bases and J by 3 bases, with 12 bases left in between. Per germline, CDR1 SGHDN and CDR2 FVKESK. The CDR3 DNA reads as TGTGCCAGCAGCCCCTCGGAGTATTACACCGGGGAGCTGTTTTTT. Amino acid sequence: CASSPSEYYTGELFF.

The genes are TRBV9 and TRBJ2-1; 7 bases map to TRBD2. This CDR3 spans 16 amino acids. V gave up 0 bases and J gave up 6 bases; unmatched junction bases: 9. The germline CDR1 and CDR2 sequences are SGDLS and YYNGEE. CDR3: CASSVDGGSSTNEQFF. The CDR3 bases are TGTGCCAGCAGCGTAGATGGCGGGAGTTCAACCAATGAGCAGTTCTTC.

This chain uses TRBV7-3 with TRBJ1-1; D not certain. Germline V CDR1 and CDR2: SGHTA, FQGTGA. Trimming removed 0 bases at V and 2 bases at J, with 7 bases between. CDR3 length: 14 amino acids. In DNA form, the CDR3 reads TGTGCCAGCAGCTTAACGGCGGGAAACACTGAAGCTTTCTTT. Encoded protein: CASSLTAGNTEAFF.

This chain joins TRBV7-3 and TRBJ2-7; 7 nucleotides line up with TRBD1. CDR1 is SGHTA and CDR2 is FQGTGA in the germline V gene. The CDR3 extends over 16 amino acids. V was clipped by 0 bases and J by 6 bases; unmatched bases: 11. The CDR3 loop is CASSLTPFKGAFEQYF. CDR3 nucleotide sequence: TGTGCCAGCAGCTTAACGCCCTTTAAGGGGGCGTTCGAGCAGTACTTC.

The V and J genes are TRBV27 and TRBJ1-1; a possible D gene is TRBD1 (5 bases). The V end lost 5 bases, the J end lost 1 base, and 11 bases lay between the germline ends. CDR1 is MNHEY and CDR2 is SMNVEV in the germline V gene (reference sequence). CDR3 length: 14 residues. CDR3 DNA sequence: TGTGCCAGCAGTATCATGGGGGGGAACACTGAAGCTTTCTTT. Translation gives CASSIMGGNTEAFF.

For the CDR3, the DNA is TGTGCCAGCAGTTTATCGGGGGGACTAGCGGGAACTACCTACGAGCAGTACTTC. Translated, it gives CASSLSGGLAGTTYEQYF. The chain links TRBV27 to TRBJ2-7, with TRBD2 matching 13 bases. The CDR3 sequence is 18 residues long. V dropped 0 bases and J dropped 2; count of bases not matched to a gene: 7. Germline CDR1 MNHEY, CDR2 SMNVEV (reference sequence).

The chain recombines TRBV7-9 with TRBJ1-1; TRBD1 might be the D (5 bases). This CDR3 has 17 residues. Trimming left V 3 bases short and J 1 base short, with 18 bases between. Germline V lookup: CDR1 SEHNR, CDR2 FQNEAQ (reference sequence). As DNA, the CDR3 is TGTGCCAGCAGCTTCGCCCGAATTCAGGGCTCGAACACTGAAGCTTTCTTT. Protein product: CASSFARIQGSNTEAFF. The full variable domain, completed using reference TRBV7-9 and TRBJ1-1, is DTGVSQNPRHKITKRGQNVTFRCDPISEHNRLYWYRQTLGQGPEFLTYFQNEAQLEKSRLLSDRFSAERPKGSFSTLEIQRTEQGDSAMYLCASSFARIQGSNTEAFFGQGTRLTVV.

The V call is TRBV30, the J call TRBJ2-3, with 9 bases matching TRBD1. CDR1 and CDR2 (germline): GTSNPN, SVGIG (reference sequence). V was pared by 5 bases and J by 6 bases, with 9 bases of the junction left unmatched. The CDR3 is 14 residues long. The CDR3 nucleotides are TGTGCCTGGCAGACAGGGGGTCGCGGTGATACGCAGTATTTT. It is translated as CAWQTGGRGDTQYF.

The V and J genes are TRBV9 and TRBJ1-3; maybe TRBD1 (5 bases). CDR3 size: 16 residues. Germline-derived CDR1 and CDR2 are SGDLS and YYNGEE. Deletions cut 4 bases from V and 2 bases from J, with 16 bases between. The chain's CDR3 is CASSLGEGLAGNTIYF. As DNA, the CDR3 is TGTGCCAGCAGCCTCGGGGAGGGGTTGGCTGGAAACACCATATATTTT.

In nucleotides, the CDR3 is TGCAGCGTTGACTTAAGCGGGGTTTCTACGAGCTCCTACAATGAGCAGTTCTTC. Its protein is CSVDLSGVSTSSYNEQFF. The chain is built from TRBV29-1 and TRBJ2-1; TRBD2 agrees at 7 bases. With V trimmed by 3 bases and J by 0 bases, 14 bases remained unmatched. CDR3 size: 18 residues. Germline CDR1 is SQVTM and CDR2 is ANQGSEA.

The CDR3 loop reads CASSFAGGTYEQYF. For the CDR3, the DNA is TGCGCCAGCAGCTTTGCGGGAGGGACCTACGAGCAGTACTTC. The chain has TRBV5-1 and TRBJ2-7, with 9 positions matching TRBD2. Germline-derived CDR1 and CDR2 are SGHRS and YFSETQ. The CDR3 runs to 14 residues. Trimming cost V 2 bases and J 2 bases; bases outside gene matches: 2.

This clone was seen a single time. The V call is TRBV12-5, the J call TRBJ1-1, with D perhaps TRBD1 (5 bases). The CDR3 spans 13 residues. The V gene's germline CDR1 is LGHNT and CDR2 FRNRAP. Trimming shortened V by 7 bases and J by 3 bases, and 12 bases separated the two germline ends. CDR3 DNA sequence: TGTGCTAGTGCCCCCCAGGGATACACTGAAGCTTTCTTT. Protein sequence: CASAPQGYTEAFF. Together with reference TRBV12-5 and TRBJ1-1, the CDR3 gives the full variable domain: DARVTQTPRHKVTEMGQEVTMRCQPILGHNTVFWYRQTMMQGLELLAYFRNRAPLDDSGMPKDRFSAEMPDATLATLKIQPSEPRDSAVYFCASAPQGYTEAFFGQGTRLTVV.

This clone appeared a few times. The chain employs TRBV3-1 (or the pseudogene TRBV3-2) and TRBJ2-1; weak D call: TRBD2 (6 bases). V lost 4 bases, J lost 6 bases, and 13 bases lay in between. Germline V gene lookup returns CDR1 LGHDT and CDR2 YNNKEL (reference sequence). The CDR3 has 14 amino acids. The CDR3 nucleotides are TGTGCCAGCAGCCCGCGCAGCGGGCTCAATGAGCAGTTCTTC. Its protein product is CASSPRSGLNEQFF.

The rearrangement links TRBV7-9 to TRBJ1-2; the D is unclear. CDR1 is SEHNR and CDR2 is FQNEAQ in the germline V gene (reference sequence). This CDR3 contains 15 residues. V was cut by 4 bases and J by 6 bases, with 18 bases left in between. The CDR3 DNA follows: TGTGCCAGCAGCTACCCATACGTCAAGGGAGATGGCTACACCTTC. As protein: CASSYPYVKGDGYTF. Filled out from reference TRBV7-9 and TRBJ1-2, the complete variable domain reads DTGVSQNPRHKITKRGQNVTFRCDPISEHNRLYWYRQTLGQGPEFLTYFQNEAQLEKSRLLSDRFSAERPKGSFSTLEIQRTEQGDSAMYLCASSYPYVKGDGYTFGSGTRLTVV.